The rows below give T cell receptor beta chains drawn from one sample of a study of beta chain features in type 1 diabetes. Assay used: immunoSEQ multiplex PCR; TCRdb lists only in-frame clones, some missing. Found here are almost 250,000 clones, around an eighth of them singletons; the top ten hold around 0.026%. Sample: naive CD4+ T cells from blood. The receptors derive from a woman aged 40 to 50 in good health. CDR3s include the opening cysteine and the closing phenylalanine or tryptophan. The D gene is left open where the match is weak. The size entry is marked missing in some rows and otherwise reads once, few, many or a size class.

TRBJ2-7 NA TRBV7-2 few TGTGCCAGCAGCTCCCGGACAGGGACTACCCTCGCCTACGAGCAGTACTTC CASSSRTGTTLAYEQYF
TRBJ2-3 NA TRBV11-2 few TGTGCCAGCAGTAAGAGGGGGGGGGCCCGCGCAGATACGCAGTATTTT CASSKRGGARADTQYF
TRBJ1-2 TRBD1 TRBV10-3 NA TGTGCCATCAGTGAGTCGATGGACAGGGGGTCCTATGGCTACACCTTC CAISESMDRGSYGYTF
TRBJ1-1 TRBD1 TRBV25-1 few TGTGCCAGCAGTGAGAGGGACAGGGGGAACACTGAAGCTTTCTTT CASSERDRGNTEAFF
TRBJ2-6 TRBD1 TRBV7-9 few TGTGCCAGCAGCTTGACAGGGGGTCTGGGGGCCAACGTCCTGACTTTC CASSLTGGLGANVLTF
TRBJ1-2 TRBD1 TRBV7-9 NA TGTGCCAGCAGCCAACAGGGGGCCAGCTATGGCTACACCTTC CASSQQGASYGYTF
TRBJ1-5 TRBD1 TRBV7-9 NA TGTGCCAGCAGCTTAGCGGGACAGAATCAGCCCCAGCATTTT CASSLAGQNQPQHF
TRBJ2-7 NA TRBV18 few TGTGCCAGCTCACTCCTTCTAGAGTACGAGCAGTACTTC CASSLLLEYEQYF
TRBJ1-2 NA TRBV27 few TGTGCCAGCAGTGGAGAACAGGGATTGCGTGGCTACACCTTC CASSGEQGLRGYTF
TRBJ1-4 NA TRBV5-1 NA TGCGCCAGCAGCTTGGCCCCGGGGAACGATGGTGAAAAACTGTTTTTT CASSLAPGNDGEKLFF
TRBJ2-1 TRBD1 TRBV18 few TGTGCCAGCTCACAGGGACAGGGCCATGAGCAGTTCTTC CASSQGQGHEQFF
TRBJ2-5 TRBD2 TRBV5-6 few TGTGCCAGTAGCGGGGGGTCGGAGACCCAGTACTTC CASSGGSETQYF
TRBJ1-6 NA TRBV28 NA TGTGCCAGCAGTCCTCAGACAGGATTATACTCACCCCTCCACTTT CASSPQTGLYSPLHF
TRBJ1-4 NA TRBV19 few TGTGCCAGTAGTATTGGGGACTCCCCAACTAATGAAAAACTGTTTTTT CASSIGDSPTNEKLFF
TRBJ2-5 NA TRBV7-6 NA TGTGCCAGCAGCTTAGTTATACAAGAGACCCAGTACTTC CASSLVIQETQYF
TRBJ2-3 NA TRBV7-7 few TGTGCCAGCAGCCTGGACTCACCAGAGGGTACGCAGTATTTT CASSLDSPEGTQYF
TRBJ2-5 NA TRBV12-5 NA TGTGCTAGTGGTTTCGGGCGGCAGGGACTTATCACGCTTCCAGAAGAGACCCAGTACTTC CASGFGRQGLITLPEETQYF
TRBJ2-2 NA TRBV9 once TGTGCCAGCAGCGTAGTTGGCGACCCTAGCGCCGGGGAGCTGTTTTTT CASSVVGDPSAGELFF
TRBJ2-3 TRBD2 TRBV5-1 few TGCGCCAGCAGCATCCGACTAGCGGGGAGCACAGATACGCAGTATTTT CASSIRLAGSTDTQYF
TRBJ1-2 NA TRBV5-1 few TGCGCCAGCAGCAAACTAAGCACAGGGTATGGCTACACCTTC CASSKLSTGYGYTF
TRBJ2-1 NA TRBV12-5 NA TGTGCTAGTGGTTTAAACCTTGGACAGGGAGGGAATGAGCAGTTCTTC CASGLNLGQGGNEQFF
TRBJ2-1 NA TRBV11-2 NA TGTGCCAGCAGCTACGACCGGGTCCGTGAGCAGTTCTTC CASSYDRVREQFF